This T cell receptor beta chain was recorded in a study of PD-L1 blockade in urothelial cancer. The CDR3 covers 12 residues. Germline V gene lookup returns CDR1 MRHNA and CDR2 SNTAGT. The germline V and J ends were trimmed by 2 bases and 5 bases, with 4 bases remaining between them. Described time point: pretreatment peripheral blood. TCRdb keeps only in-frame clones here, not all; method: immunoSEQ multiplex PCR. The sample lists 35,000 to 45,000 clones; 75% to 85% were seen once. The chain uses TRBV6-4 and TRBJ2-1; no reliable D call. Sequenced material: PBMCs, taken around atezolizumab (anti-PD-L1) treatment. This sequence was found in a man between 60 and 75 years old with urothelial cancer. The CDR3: CASSDENNEQFF. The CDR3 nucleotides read TGTGCCAGCAGTGACGAGAACAATGAGCAGTTCTTC.